The clone carrying this TCR beta chain was seen once. The data derive from a study of blood T cell repertoires in COVID-19. About the research overall: T cells, B-cell-depleted T cells, or PBMCs provided the cDNA or gDNA that served as material.

In the source study's methods: Estimation of nucleated cell counts relied on the amplification of reference gene primers. Profiling relied on immunoSEQ multiplex PCR, and the TCRdb table lists in-frame clones only, not all of them. The V and J calls and clone size are taken from that table; D and trimming were inferred from the DNA. The table records roughly 220,000 clones, around 82% of them present only once. The germline gives CDR1 ENHRY, CDR2 SYGVKD. V lost 2 bases and J lost 6, with 11 bases in between. This CDR3 comprises 13 residues. The sample taken for sequencing was peripheral blood. The clonotype was recovered from a woman in her twenties or thirties who had recovered from COVID-19. This chain joins TRBV10-3 and TRBJ2-7; the D is unclear. The CDR3 nucleotides are TGTGCCATCAGTGAGCTTCCCGTCAGCGAGCAGTACTTC. Its translation: CAISELPVSEQYF.